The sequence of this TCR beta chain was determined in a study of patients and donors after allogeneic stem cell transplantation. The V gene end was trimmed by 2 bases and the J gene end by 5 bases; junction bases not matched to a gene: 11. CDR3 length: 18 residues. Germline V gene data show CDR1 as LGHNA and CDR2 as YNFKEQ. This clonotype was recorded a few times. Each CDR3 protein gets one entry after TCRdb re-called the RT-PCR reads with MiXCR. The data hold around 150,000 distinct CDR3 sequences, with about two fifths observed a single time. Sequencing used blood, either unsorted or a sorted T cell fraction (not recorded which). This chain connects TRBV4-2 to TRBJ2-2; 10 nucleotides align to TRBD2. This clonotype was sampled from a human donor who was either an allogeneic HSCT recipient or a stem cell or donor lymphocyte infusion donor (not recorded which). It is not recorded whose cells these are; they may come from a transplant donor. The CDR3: CASSQPVHLAGETGELFF. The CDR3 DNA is TGTGCCAGCAGCCAACCAGTCCATCTAGCGGGGGAGACCGGGGAGCTGTTTTTT.